Listed here are 26 T cell receptor beta chains from one sample, sequenced in a study of cytomegalovirus exposure and HLA in healthy donors. Clones were read by immunoSEQ multiplex PCR, and TCRdb kept only the in-frame ones, dropping some. The data contain about 160,000 clones, roughly nine tenths of them seen just once; the ten biggest clones take up about 5.8%. The sequenced sample consisted of PBMCs. These receptors were obtained from a young woman in good health and CMV-seronegative.

This clone was counted at least ten times. J is TRBJ1-1 and V is TRBV29-1; D is possibly TRBD1 (5 bases). CDR1 is SQVTM, CDR2 ANQGSEA, per germline. The length of the CDR3 is 13 residues. V gave up 4 bases and J gave up 1 base, with 10 bases separating them. The CDR3, as DNA: TGCAGCGTTGCTCGGGGCCAGAACACTGAAGCTTTCTTT. This codes for CSVARGQNTEAFF. Complete variable domain (other parts from reference TRBV29-1 and TRBJ1-1): SAVISQKPSRDICQRGTSLTIQCQVDSQVTMMFWYRQQPGQSLTLIATANQGSEATYESGFVIDKFPISRPNLTFSTLTVSNMSPEDSSIYLCSVARGQNTEAFFGQGTRLTVV.

V and J are TRBV5-1 and TRBJ1-1; D may be TRBD1 (5 bases). This CDR3 contains 12 residues. Trimming pared 4 bases from V and 3 bases from J, leaving 7 bases between. Germline assignment: CDR1 SGHRS and CDR2 YFSETQ. In DNA, the CDR3 is TGCGCCAGCAGCCGGGACTACACTGAAGCTTTCTTT. It yields the protein CASSRDYTEAFF. Filled out from reference TRBV5-1 and TRBJ1-1, the complete variable domain reads KAGVTQTPRYLIKTRGQQVTLSCSPISGHRSVSWYQQTPGQGLQFLFEYFSETQRNKGNFPGRFSGRQFSNSRSEMNVSTLELGDSALYLCASSRDYTEAFFGQGTRLTVV.

The chain links TRBV6-6 to TRBJ1-2; no firm D call. This CDR3 is 15 amino acids long. From germline, CDR1 is MNHNY and CDR2 SVGAGI (reference sequence). Trimming took 4 bases from V and 4 from J, leaving 16 bases between them. CDR3 DNA sequence: TGTGCCAGCAGTTCGGGCCTTACAGCTAGCTATGGCTACACCTTC. Protein sequence: CASSSGLTASYGYTF.

V is TRBV5-1 and J is TRBJ2-1, with 8 bases fitting TRBD1. The CDR3 totals 14 residues. Germline V gene data show CDR1 as SGHRS and CDR2 as YFSETQ. The V and J ends lost 8 bases and 8 bases, in that order; junction bases with no gene match: 12. The CDR3 spells CASSLNRGTDEQFF. The DNA for the CDR3 is TGCGCCAGTTCTCTGAACAGGGGGACCGATGAGCAGTTCTTC.

The rearrangement joins TRBV4-2 to TRBJ1-5; D call uncertain. This CDR3 comprises 15 residues. In germline, CDR1 is LGHNA, CDR2 YNFKEQ. V lost 1 base to trimming and J lost 2 bases, with 9 bases between them. The CDR3 sequence: CASSQVESGNQPQHF. As DNA, the CDR3 is TGTGCCAGCAGCCAAGTTGAGAGTGGCAATCAGCCCCAGCATTTT.

V usage is TRBV5-1 and J usage is TRBJ1-1, with D possibly TRBD1 on 5 matching bases. Germline-derived CDR1 and CDR2 are SGHRS and YFSETQ. Deletions cut 4 bases from V and 0 bases from J, with 13 bases between. The CDR3 covers 15 residues. CDR3 bases: TGCGCCAGCAGCGGGGACGGAAGCCTGAACACTGAAGCTTTCTTT. It translates to CASSGDGSLNTEAFF.

The CDR3 nucleotides read TGCGCCAGCAGCCAAGATCGGGGACTAGGAGCCGGGGAGCTGTTTTTT. Amino acids: CASSQDRGLGAGELFF. The genes are TRBV4-3 and TRBJ2-2, with 8 bases aligning to TRBD2. J gave up 6 bases and V 0 bases, and 6 bases lay outside the gene matches. This CDR3 contains 16 residues. The V gene's germline CDR1 is LGHNA and CDR2 YSLEER.

The rearrangement uses TRBV28 and TRBJ2-3, with D perhaps being TRBD1 or TRBD2 (5 bases each). The CDR3 spans 15 residues. CDR1 and CDR2 from the germline V gene are MDHEN and SYDVKM. V lost 3 bases to trimming and J lost 0 bases, with 10 bases between them. The CDR3 DNA sequence: TGTGCCAGCAGTTTGACCGGGGCGAGCACAGATACGCAGTATTTT. It is translated as CASSLTGASTDTQYF.

This clone occurred a few times. The gene calls are TRBV25-1 and TRBJ2-2; D gene uncertain. Trimming removed 6 bases at V and 0 bases at J, with 5 bases between. CDR1 is MGHDK and CDR2 is SYGVNS in the germline V gene. This CDR3 is built from 13 residues. The CDR3 reads CASRLANTGELFF. The CDR3, as DNA: TGTGCCAGCAGGCTAGCGAACACCGGGGAGCTGTTTTTT.

V usage is TRBV19 and J usage is TRBJ1-2; D is ambiguous. CDR3 length: 12 residues. The V gene's germline CDR1 is LNHDA and CDR2 SQIVND (reference sequence). V lost 6 bases and J lost 2, with 7 bases in between. CDR3 loop: CASRRQNYGYTF. CDR3 in DNA: TGTGCCAGTAGGAGGCAAAACTATGGCTACACCTTC.

The rearrangement links TRBV5-6 to TRBJ1-2; TRBD1 is a possible D gene (5 bases). Trimming left V 0 bases short and J 5 bases short, with 20 bases between. CDR3 length: 17 residues. The germline V gene has CDR1 SGHDT and CDR2 YYEEEE. The CDR3 loop is CASSLGAGVRLWYGYTF. DNA of the CDR3: TGTGCCAGCAGCTTGGGCGCGGGGGTCCGCTTATGGTATGGCTACACCTTC.

V and J are TRBV4-2 and TRBJ2-7, with D possibly being TRBD2 (5 bases). The CDR3 runs 15 residues. The germline V gene encodes CDR1 LGHNA and CDR2 YNFKEQ. Trimming cost V 0 bases and J 4 bases, with 13 bases left between them. CDR3 sequence reads: CASSQDGEGEYEQYF. The CDR3 nucleotides are TGTGCCAGCAGCCAAGATGGTGAGGGAGAATACGAGCAGTACTTC.

This sequence joins TRBV5-1 and TRBJ2-5; D is unclear. Per germline, CDR1 SGHRS and CDR2 YFSETQ. CDR3 length equals 15 residues. Trimming took off 0 bases at V and 5 bases at J, with 14 bases between the two ends. The CDR3 reads CASSLASTREETQYF. The DNA of the CDR3 is TGCGCCAGCAGCTTGGCCAGCACCCGAGAGGAGACCCAGTACTTC.

The V call is TRBV18, the J call TRBJ2-2, with D unresolved. Germline CDR1 reads KGHSH; CDR2 reads LQKENI. The CDR3 runs to 16 residues. Trimming removed 3 bases from V and 2 bases from J, with 13 bases in between. The CDR3 loop is CASSPRSSYNTGELFF. The CDR3 nucleotides are TGTGCCAGCTCACCGCGCTCATCGTATAACACCGGGGAGCTGTTTTTT.

V is TRBV30 and J is TRBJ2-1; TRBD2 matches 8 bases. CDR3 size: 14 residues. V trimming: 3 bases; J trimming: 8 bases; junction bases outside the gene matches: 9. CDR1 GTSNPN and CDR2 SVGIG come from the germline V gene (reference sequence). Here the CDR3 reads CAWRESGSSDEQFF. CDR3 nucleotide sequence: TGTGCCTGGAGGGAAAGCGGGAGTTCGGATGAGCAGTTCTTC.

The chain employs TRBV5-1 and TRBJ1-4; 12 bases are shared with TRBD1. CDR3 length: 16 amino acids. Germline values: CDR1 SGHRS, CDR2 YFSETQ. With 3 bases clipped from V and 8 bases from J, the junction kept 8 bases outside the gene matches. This chain's CDR3 is CASSWDRGQFGEKLFF. The CDR3 coding sequence is TGCGCCAGCAGCTGGGACAGGGGGCAATTCGGCGAAAAACTGTTTTTT.

V is TRBV29-1 and J is TRBJ2-7, with D possibly being TRBD1 or TRBD2 (5 bases each). Between the trimmed V and J ends, which lost 7 bases and 0 bases, there was a span of 10 bases. CDR3 length: 12 residues. CDR1 is SQVTM, CDR2 ANQGSEA, per germline. CDR3 residues: CSASGHSYEQYF. In DNA, the CDR3 is TGCAGCGCGTCGGGGCACTCCTACGAGCAGTACTTC.

This chain links TRBV19 with TRBJ2-7, with D maybe TRBD1 (6 bases). This CDR3 contains 15 residues. The V and J ends lost 1 base and 3 bases respectively, with 13 bases between them. Germline V gene sequence: CDR1 LNHDA, CDR2 SQIVND (reference sequence). Written as DNA, the CDR3 is TGTGCCAGTAGTATAGTGCACAGGGTGGGCTACGAGCAGTACTTC. Translating it yields CASSIVHRVGYEQYF.

Ten or more counts support this clone. The rearrangement joins TRBV6-5 to TRBJ2-7; 7 nucleotides agree with TRBD1. The V and J ends lost 2 bases and 3 bases, in that order; junction bases with no gene match: 4. The CDR3 covers 14 residues. CDR1 and CDR2 from the germline V gene are MNHEY and SVGAGI. The CDR3, as DNA: TGTGCCAGCAGTTACGCAGGGACAGTCTACGAGCAGTACTTC. Its translation: CASSYAGTVYEQYF.

This chain uses TRBV11-2 with TRBJ1-1; D is uncertain. Trimming pared 4 bases from V and 8 bases from J, leaving 17 bases between. Germline V gene sequence: CDR1 SGHAT, CDR2 FQNNGV. CDR3 size: 14 residues. CDR3 DNA: TGTGCCAGCAGCTCACCACCCGTGTGGCCCGAAGCTTTCTTT. Residues: CASSSPPVWPEAFF.

The chain carries TRBV18 and TRBJ2-7, with 8 bases that match TRBD2. V gave up 3 bases and J gave up 2 bases; unmatched junction bases: 9. The CDR3 consists of 16 residues. Germline lookup yields CDR1 KGHSH and CDR2 LQKENI. The CDR3 loop reads CASSPSLAGTAYEQYF. CDR3 coding DNA: TGTGCCAGCTCACCCTCTCTAGCGGGTACTGCCTACGAGCAGTACTTC.

The rearrangement links TRBV27 to TRBJ2-7; possible D gene TRBD1, 5 bases. The CDR3 covers 14 residues. Per the germline V gene, CDR1 is MNHEY and CDR2 is SMNVEV (reference sequence). V lost 3 bases and J lost 0, with 9 bases in between. CDR3 residues: CASSFGAYSYEQYF. CDR3 nucleotide sequence: TGTGCCAGCAGTTTTGGGGCATACTCCTACGAGCAGTACTTC.

J is TRBJ2-1 and V is TRBV7-7; D is ambiguous. V shed 5 bases and J shed 8 bases, with 16 bases lying between them. The CDR3 spans 14 residues. Germline CDR1 is SSHAT and CDR2 is FNYEAQ (reference sequence). CDR3 sequence (DNA): TGTGCCAGCAGCCCCAGTCGGGTTTTTGATGAGCAGTTCTTC. This encodes CASSPSRVFDEQFF.

The chain links TRBV4-3 to TRBJ2-3; D is undetermined. V was pared by 2 bases and J by 5 bases, with 8 bases between. Germline lookup yields CDR1 LGHNA and CDR2 YSLEER. This CDR3 comprises 13 residues. The CDR3 bases are TGCGCCAGCAGCCAACGCCCAGGAGATACGCAGTATTTT. Translating gives CASSQRPGDTQYF.

V and J are TRBV7-8 and TRBJ2-7; D unresolved. V lost 5 bases to trimming and J lost 3 bases, with 8 bases between them. CDR3 size: 12 residues. Germline lookup yields CDR1 SGHVS and CDR2 FQNEAQ. CDR3 amino acids: CASSPGGYEQYF. The DNA for the CDR3 is TGTGCCAGCAGCCCTGGCGGCTACGAGCAGTACTTC.

The chain joins TRBV28 to TRBJ2-5; 8 bases are a match to TRBD1. CDR1 is MDHEN, CDR2 SYDVKM, per germline. J gave up 2 bases and V 5 bases, and 1 base lay outside the gene matches. The CDR3 covers 13 residues. CDR3 DNA sequence: TGTGCCAGCAGTCGACAGGGGCAAGAGACCCAGTACTTC. Protein sequence: CASSRQGQETQYF.